This is a list of T cell receptor beta chains from one sample in a study of cytomegalovirus exposure and HLA in healthy donors. Profiling relied on immunoSEQ multiplex PCR, and the TCRdb table lists in-frame clones only, not all of them. The table shows 200,000 to 300,000 clones, with 90% occurring only once. Sequenced material: PBMCs. The receptor set was obtained from a woman between 25 and 40 years old in good health and CMV-seronegative. The CDR3 runs from the conserved cysteine through the conserved F or W. Fields, in order: D gene, V gene, clone size, J gene, CDR3 protein, CDR3 DNA. D genes are given only for firm matches. Not every row has a clone size; where given, it reads once, few, many or a size class.

D: -; V: TRBV11-2; size: -; J: TRBJ2-5; CDR3: CASSLVLATQETQYF; DNA: TGTGCCAGCAGCTTAGTCCTGGCCACACAAGAGACCCAGTACTTC
D: -; V: TRBV5-1; size: -; J: TRBJ1-1; CDR3: CASTPLGSGNTEAFF; DNA: TGCGCCAGCACCCCTCTCGGTTCGGGGAACACTGAAGCTTTCTTT
D: -; V: TRBV14; size: -; J: TRBJ1-1; CDR3: CASSQDRIDREF; DNA: TGTGCCAGCAGCCAAGATCGGATTGACCGGGAATTT
D: TRBD2; V: TRBV9; size: -; J: TRBJ2-2; CDR3: CASSVEASGPNTGELFF; DNA: TGTGCCAGCAGCGTAGAGGCTAGCGGACCGAACACCGGGGAGCTGTTTTTT
D: -; V: TRBV28; size: once; J: TRBJ1-4; CDR3: CASSLVGQANEKLFF; DNA: TGTGCCAGCAGCTTGGTGGGGCAAGCTAATGAAAAACTGTTTTTT
D: -; V: TRBV10-3; size: -; J: TRBJ2-1; CDR3: CAIRGFGFDEQFF; DNA: TGTGCCATCCGAGGCTTTGGGTTCGATGAGCAGTTCTTC
D: -; V: TRBV5-8; size: -; J: TRBJ1-1; CDR3: CASSLVGLNTEAFF; DNA: TGTGCCAGCAGCTTGGTTGGGCTGAACACTGAAGCTTTCTTT
D: -; V: TRBV29-1; size: -; J: TRBJ2-1; CDR3: CSVAWGNEQFF; DNA: TGCAGCGTTGCTTGGGGGAATGAGCAGTTCTTC
D: -; V: TRBV18; size: few; J: TRBJ1-2; CDR3: CASSPPGIANYGYTF; DNA: TGTGCCAGCTCACCACCGGGTATTGCTAACTATGGCTACACCTTC
D: -; V: TRBV5-1; size: -; J: TRBJ2-3; CDR3: CASSLVVGFTDTQYF; DNA: TGCGCCAGCAGCTTGGTAGTTGGATTCACAGATACGCAGTATTTT
D: -; V: TRBV11-2; size: -; J: TRBJ2-1; CDR3: CASSLGVGGNEQFF; DNA: TGTGCCAGCAGCTTAGGGGTTGGGGGTAATGAGCAGTTCTTC
D: -; V: TRBV6-4; size: -; J: TRBJ2-5; CDR3: CASSEGAGIGTQYF; DNA: TGTGCCAGCAGTGAGGGGGCGGGAATCGGGACCCAGTACTTC
D: TRBD1; V: TRBV6-5; size: -; J: TRBJ2-3; CDR3: CASSYDRVGTDTQYF; DNA: TGTGCCAGCAGTTACGACAGGGTTGGCACAGATACGCAGTATTTT
D: -; V: TRBV27; size: -; J: TRBJ1-1; CDR3: CASSSIQGWDTEAFF; DNA: TGTGCCAGCAGTTCAATACAGGGTTGGGACACTGAAGCTTTCTTT
D: -; V: TRBV5-5; size: once; J: TRBJ2-5; CDR3: CASSSPGNQETQYF; DNA: TGTGCCAGCAGCTCCCCGGGGAACCAAGAGACCCAGTACTTC
D: TRBD2; V: TRBV7-9; size: once; J: TRBJ2-1; CDR3: CASSFVLAGVYNEQFF; DNA: TGTGCCAGCAGCTTTGTCCTAGCGGGAGTATACAATGAGCAGTTCTTC
D: -; V: TRBV18; size: -; J: TRBJ2-7; CDR3: CASSQSSRDTSYEQYF; DNA: TGTGCCAGCTCACAATCAAGCCGGGACACGTCCTACGAGCAGTACTTC
D: TRBD1; V: TRBV4-2; size: -; J: TRBJ2-7; CDR3: CASSQAPGQAYEQYF; DNA: TGTGCCAGCAGCCAAGCTCCCGGACAGGCCTACGAGCAGTACTTC
D: -; V: TRBV28; size: -; J: TRBJ1-1; CDR3: CASSLFDFEAFF; DNA: TGTGCCAGCAGTTTATTTGACTTTGAAGCTTTCTTT
D: TRBD2; V: TRBV19; size: -; J: TRBJ2-2; CDR3: CATGLAGLGTGELFF; DNA: TGTGCCACCGGACTAGCGGGACTAGGGACCGGGGAGCTGTTTTTT
D: -; V: TRBV18; size: -; J: TRBJ2-3; CDR3: CASSPPLRVGTDTQYF; DNA: TGTGCCAGCTCACCACCTCTCAGGGTGGGGACAGATACGCAGTATTTT
D: TRBD1; V: TRBV9; size: -; J: TRBJ2-7; CDR3: CASSVGTGLSYEQYF; DNA: TGTGCCAGCAGCGTAGGGACAGGGTTATCCTACGAGCAGTACTTC
D: -; V: TRBV6-1; size: -; J: TRBJ1-2; CDR3: CASTPGHLTPYGYTF; DNA: TGTGCCAGCACTCCGGGACACCTAACACCCTATGGCTACACCTTC
D: -; V: TRBV4-1; size: -; J: TRBJ1-5; CDR3: CASSQEDRDNQPQHF; DNA: TGCGCCAGCAGCCAAGAAGACAGAGACAATCAGCCCCAGCATTTT
D: -; V: TRBV5-1; size: -; J: TRBJ2-2; CDR3: CASTLGPNTGELFF; DNA: TGCGCCAGCACGTTGGGGCCGAACACCGGGGAGCTGTTTTTT
D: TRBD2; V: TRBV13; size: -; J: TRBJ2-7; CDR3: CASSLLAGTVEQYF; DNA: TGTGCCAGCAGCTTATTAGCGGGAACGGTCGAGCAGTACTTC
D: -; V: TRBV10-2; size: -; J: TRBJ1-3; CDR3: CASSGRDNSGNTIYF; DNA: TGCGCCAGCAGTGGGCGGGATAACTCTGGAAACACCATATATTTT
D: TRBD2; V: TRBV27; size: -; J: TRBJ2-7; CDR3: CASSPVGLAGDRSYEQYF; DNA: TGTGCCAGCAGTCCTGTTGGACTAGCGGGAGACCGCTCCTACGAGCAGTACTTC
D: -; V: TRBV27; size: -; J: TRBJ1-2; CDR3: CASRGLRVGYTF; DNA: TGTGCCAGCAGGGGGCTTAGGGTGGGCTACACCTTC
D: -; V: TRBV7-6; size: -; J: TRBJ2-5; CDR3: CASNDRDTHTQYF; DNA: TGTGCCAGTAATGACCGGGACACGCACACCCAGTACTTC
D: TRBD2; V: TRBV7-6; size: -; J: TRBJ2-1; CDR3: CASSLRLAGSNGEQFF; DNA: TGTGCCAGCAGCTTAAGGCTAGCGGGCTCTAATGGCGAGCAGTTCTTC
D: TRBD2; V: TRBV4-1; size: -; J: TRBJ2-3; CDR3: CASNEAAGGLGDTQYF; DNA: TGCGCCAGCAACGAGGCAGCGGGAGGGTTGGGGGATACGCAGTATTTT
D: -; V: TRBV29-1; size: -; J: TRBJ2-7; CDR3: CSVVEGTYEQYF; DNA: TGCAGCGTTGTTGAAGGCACATACGAGCAGTACTTC
D: -; V: TRBV7-9; size: -; J: TRBJ1-1; CDR3: CASSLEDGGINTEAFF; DNA: TGTGCCAGCAGCTTAGAGGACGGGGGGATAAACACTGAAGCTTTCTTT
D: -; V: TRBV4-3; size: -; J: TRBJ1-3; CDR3: CASSQDGGNTIYF; DNA: TGCGCCAGCAGCCAAGATGGGGGAAACACCATATATTTT
D: -; V: TRBV4-3; size: -; J: TRBJ2-7; CDR3: CASSRGIEQYF; DNA: TGCGCCAGCAGCCGCGGAATCGAGCAGTACTTC
D: -; V: TRBV28; size: -; J: TRBJ2-4; CDR3: CASTPGGSFGKNIQYF; DNA: TGTGCCAGCACACCAGGAGGGAGTTTCGGCAAAAACATTCAGTACTTC
D: -; V: TRBV28; size: -; J: TRBJ1-5; CDR3: CASSPRDTDQPQHF; DNA: TGTGCCAGCAGCCCTCGGGACACAGATCAGCCCCAGCATTTT
D: TRBD2; V: TRBV7-9; size: -; J: TRBJ2-7; CDR3: CASSIVSGGSYEQYF; DNA: TGTGCCAGCAGCATAGTTAGCGGGGGGTCCTACGAGCAGTACTTC
D: TRBD2; V: TRBV14; size: -; J: TRBJ2-3; CDR3: CASSQGLRASGMDTQYF; DNA: TGTGCCAGCAGCCAAGGACTTAGGGCTAGCGGGATGGATACGCAGTATTTT
D: TRBD2; V: TRBV7-9; size: -; J: TRBJ2-5; CDR3: CASSLVSGLETQYF; DNA: TGTGCCAGCAGCTTGGTTAGCGGGCTAGAGACCCAGTACTTC
D: TRBD2; V: TRBV13; size: -; J: TRBJ2-7; CDR3: CASSHSGRRFSYEQYF; DNA: TGTGCCAGCAGCCATAGCGGGAGGAGGTTTTCCTACGAGCAGTACTTC
D: TRBD1; V: TRBV5-6; size: -; J: TRBJ1-4; CDR3: CASSLWWDRGLASEKLFF; DNA: TGTGCCAGCAGCTTATGGTGGGACAGGGGGCTAGCCTCGGAAAAACTGTTTTTT
D: TRBD2; V: TRBV6-5; size: -; J: TRBJ2-7; CDR3: CASRMTSGSYEQYF; DNA: TGTGCCAGCAGAATGACTAGCGGGAGCTACGAGCAGTACTTC
D: -; V: TRBV29-1; size: -; J: TRBJ1-2; CDR3: CSAAGGAGRDYGYTF; DNA: TGCAGCGCGGCCGGAGGGGCAGGCCGAGACTATGGCTACACCTTC
D: -; V: TRBV12-1; size: once; J: TRBJ2-1; CDR3: CASSSSRGNEQFF; DNA: TGTGCCAGCAGCTCGAGCCGTGGCAATGAGCAGTTCTTC
D: TRBD2; V: TRBV6-5; size: once; J: TRBJ2-3; CDR3: CASRVAGAIDTQYF; DNA: TGTGCCAGCAGGGTAGCGGGAGCCATAGATACGCAGTATTTT
D: -; V: TRBV7-2; size: -; J: TRBJ2-3; CDR3: CASSGISDTQYF; DNA: TGTGCCAGCAGCGGGATCTCAGATACGCAGTATTTT